The 30 T cell receptor beta chains below come from one sample, sequenced in a study of blood T cell repertoires in COVID-19 (dated by TCRdb to 2018 to 2020). The protocol used for the library was the immunoSEQ multiplex PCR assay. The source is immuneACCESS, and TCRdb retained only in-frame sequences with V and J called. Part of the clones is not carried over; for the studies checked, unresolved V genes explain less than half of this, and the remainder is unexplained. The sample records roughly 180,000 clones, around 83% of which are singletons. 7.5% to 9.5% of the sample rests with the top ten. The material sequenced was peripheral blood. The receptor source for this set is a woman in her sixties or seventies with acute or convalescent COVID-19.

The chain couples TRBV6-2 or TRBV6-3 to TRBJ2-2; D uncertain. CDR3 length: 15 residues. Germline V gene lookup returns CDR1 MNHEY and CDR2 SVGEGT. Trimming left V 6 bases short and J 0 bases short, with 11 bases between. CDR3 region: CASSQRPANTGELFF. CDR3 nucleotide sequence: TGTGCCAGCAGCCAGAGGCCAGCGAACACCGGGGAGCTGTTTTTT.

The genes are TRBV10-3 and TRBJ2-5, with 9 positions matching TRBD1. CDR1 ENHRY and CDR2 SYGVKD come from the germline V gene. The CDR3 consists of 15 residues. Trimming took 4 bases from V and 0 from J; bases not matched to a gene: 3. The CDR3 reads CAISGGTGYQETQYF. CDR3 sequence (DNA): TGTGCCATCAGTGGCGGGACAGGGTACCAAGAGACCCAGTACTTC.

V and J are TRBV7-2 and TRBJ1-4; 7 bases are a match to TRBD1. Germline loops: CDR1 SGHTA, CDR2 FQGNSA. J was trimmed by 8 bases and V by 0 bases; bases with no gene match: 3. The CDR3 contains 14 residues. As DNA, the CDR3 is TGTGCCAGCAGCTTAGCAGGGGGCAGAGAAAAACTGTTTTTT. It is translated as CASSLAGGREKLFF.

V usage is TRBV2 and J usage is TRBJ1-4; no definite D call. Germline V lookup: CDR1 SNHLY, CDR2 FYNNEI. The CDR3 consists of 14 residues. Trimming removed 3 bases at V and 7 bases at J, with 12 bases between. The CDR3 DNA reads as TGTGCCAGCAGTGACGTGGGCCTCAGTGAAAAACTGTTTTTT. Translation: CASSDVGLSEKLFF.

The chain uses TRBV18 and TRBJ1-3; D is perhaps TRBD1 (6 bases). From germline, CDR1 is KGHSH and CDR2 LQKENI. The V gene lost 2 bases and the J gene lost 0 bases, with 11 bases spanning the gap. The CDR3 is 16 amino acids. As DNA, the CDR3 is TGTGCCAGCTCACCAGGACAGTCTAACTCTGGAAACACCATATATTTT. Amino acid sequence: CASSPGQSNSGNTIYF.

The V call is TRBV6-4, the J call TRBJ2-3; TRBD2 might be the D (5 bases). V was shortened by 3 bases and J by 4 bases, with 11 bases between the two germline ends. The CDR3 has 14 residues. CDR1 and CDR2 (germline): MRHNA, SNTAGT. The CDR3 reads CASSEGSGADTQYF. In nucleotides, the CDR3 is TGTGCCAGCAGTGAGGGCAGCGGTGCAGATACGCAGTATTTT.

In this sample, this clone turned up a few times. V gene TRBV25-1 combines with J gene TRBJ1-2, with a tentative D call TRBD1 (5 bases). Looked up from germline, CDR1 is MGHDK and CDR2 is SYGVNS. Trimming took 8 bases from V and 3 from J, leaving 16 bases between them. The CDR3 is made up of 14 amino acids. CDR3 sequence (DNA): TGTGCCAGCTATTCTCTCTGGGGGGACTATGGCTACACCTTC. The encoded protein is CASYSLWGDYGYTF.

The V gene is TRBV27, the J gene TRBJ2-3; 7 nucleotides match TRBD2. V trimming: 7 bases; J trimming: 0 bases; junction bases outside the gene matches: 10. The CDR3 spans 16 residues. The germline V gene has CDR1 MNHEY and CDR2 SMNVEV (reference sequence). The CDR3 coding sequence is TGTGCCAGCACCCTCTCTAGCGGAGTTAGCACAGATACGCAGTATTTT. It translates to CASTLSSGVSTDTQYF.

The chain combines TRBV28 with TRBJ2-1; D remains unclear. CDR3 size: 12 residues. The germline V gene has CDR1 MDHEN and CDR2 SYDVKM. The V end was cut by 3 bases, the J end by 5 bases, with 5 bases between. CDR3 in DNA: TGTGCCAGCAGTTTCGTTCACAATGAGCAGTTCTTC. Encoded protein: CASSFVHNEQFF.

The J gene is TRBJ1-2, the V gene TRBV3-1 (or the pseudogene TRBV3-2), with 7 bases aligning to TRBD1. CDR3 length: 14 residues. Trimming removed 1 base from V and 8 bases from J; junction bases left unmatched: 7. Germline assignment: CDR1 LGHDT and CDR2 YNNKEL (reference sequence). This CDR3 is CASSQAGRGPGYTF. The CDR3 DNA follows: TGTGCCAGCAGCCAAGCGGGAAGGGGGCCAGGCTACACCTTC.

The V and J genes are TRBV11-3 and TRBJ2-2; TRBD1 is a possible D gene (5 bases). V lost 1 base and J 6 bases, leaving 9 bases between the germline ends. CDR3 length: 14 amino acids. Germline CDR1 SGHNT, CDR2 YENEEA. CDR3 coding DNA: TGTGCCAGCAGCTTAGGGGGCACGGCCGGGGAGCTGTTTTTT. Translation gives CASSLGGTAGELFF.

The rearrangement joins TRBV6-6 to TRBJ1-4, with 10 positions matching TRBD1. Trimming cost V 2 bases and J 8 bases; bases outside gene matches: 5. Germline CDR1 MNHNY, CDR2 SVGAGI (reference sequence). The CDR3 is made up of 15 amino acids. The DNA for the CDR3 is TGTGCCAGCAGTTACCGGGACAGGGGCGACGAAAAACTGTTTTTT. Amino acid sequence: CASSYRDRGDEKLFF.

The CDR3 region has the DNA TGTGCCAGCAGCCAATTACACAGCCATGGCTACACCTTC. Its translation: CASSQLHSHGYTF. J is TRBJ1-2 and V is TRBV3-1 (or the pseudogene TRBV3-2); D not resolved. The CDR3 runs to 13 residues. V lost 2 bases and J 6 bases, leaving 10 bases between the germline ends. The germline V gene encodes CDR1 LGHDT and CDR2 YNNKEL (reference sequence).

This clone appeared a single time. The chain has TRBV30 and TRBJ1-2; D is possibly TRBD1 (5 bases). CDR3 length equals 15 residues. Trimming removed 0 bases from V and 4 bases from J, with 15 bases in between. Per the germline V gene, CDR1 is GTSNPN and CDR2 is SVGIG (reference sequence). The DNA for the CDR3 is TGTGCCTGGAGTGTACGGAGGGGAGACGGCTATGGCTACACCTTC. Amino acid sequence: CAWSVRRGDGYGYTF.

The chain couples TRBV6-1 to TRBJ2-2; D not resolved. Trimming took off 3 bases at V and 4 bases at J, with 6 bases between the two ends. Germline-derived CDR1 and CDR2 are MNHNS and SASEGT. The length of the CDR3 is 13 residues. The CDR3 reads CASSDGSTGELFF. The CDR3 nucleotides are TGTGCCAGCAGTGATGGTAGCACCGGGGAGCTGTTTTTT.

This clone was picked up one time. J is TRBJ1-2 and V is TRBV29-1; a weak D match, TRBD1 (5 bases). V gave up 4 bases and J gave up 6 bases, with 15 bases separating them. Germline V CDR1 and CDR2: SQVTM, ANQGSEA. The CDR3 contains 13 residues. CDR3 DNA sequence: TGCAGCGTTGCGGGGGATCCCTTTGATGGCTACACCTTC. As protein: CSVAGDPFDGYTF.

The rearrangement links TRBV7-9 to TRBJ1-4, with D tentatively TRBD1 (5 bases). V was cut by 0 bases and J by 5 bases, with 10 bases left in between. From germline, CDR1 is SEHNR and CDR2 FQNEAQ (reference sequence). This CDR3 spans 15 amino acids. In DNA form, the CDR3 reads TGTGCCAGCAGCTTAGCGGGGGGATGGAATGAAAAACTGTTTTTT. The encoded protein is CASSLAGGWNEKLFF. The variable domain in full, with the rest retrieved from reference TRBV7-9 and TRBJ1-4, is DTGVSQNPRHKITKRGQNVTFRCDPISEHNRLYWYRQTLGQGPEFLTYFQNEAQLEKSRLLSDRFSAERPKGSFSTLEIQRTEQGDSAMYLCASSLAGGWNEKLFFGSGTQLSVL.

DNA for the CDR3: TGTGCCAGCAGTTTATCGGGACTAGCGGCCGGGGAGCTGTTTTTT. It encodes CASSLSGLAAGELFF. The chain is built from TRBV27 and TRBJ2-2; 11 positions match TRBD2. With 0 bases clipped from V and 6 bases from J, the junction kept 0 bases outside the gene matches. Germline CDR1 MNHEY, CDR2 SMNVEV (reference sequence). CDR3 size: 15 residues.

In nucleotides, the CDR3 is TGTGCCAGCTCAACCGAAGGGACTACCAGTTATGAGCAGTTCTTC. Amino acid sequence: CASSTEGTTSYEQFF. This rearrangement joins TRBV18 to TRBJ2-1; 7 bases line up with TRBD2. The germline V gene has CDR1 KGHSH and CDR2 LQKENI. There are 15 residues in the CDR3. The V and J ends lost 5 bases and 8 bases, in that order; junction bases with no gene match: 12.

This chain uses TRBV6-5 with TRBJ2-2, with D possibly matching TRBD1 (6 bases). V lost 2 bases and J lost 5, with 9 bases in between. This CDR3 contains 14 residues. Germline V gives CDR1 MNHEY, CDR2 SVGAGI. The CDR3 DNA reads as TGTGCCAGCAGTTACGGACAGCCGACCGGGGAGCTGTTTTTT. Its translation: CASSYGQPTGELFF.

For this clone: Other nucleotide sequences from this sample produce the same CDR3. This chain links TRBV7-3 with TRBJ2-2, with 7 bases aligning to TRBD1. The germline gives CDR1 SGHTA, CDR2 FQGTGA. After removal of 6 bases from V and 5 bases from J, the junction contained 9 bases not matched to a gene. The CDR3 has 15 residues. The CDR3 sequence: CASRGRQGETGELFF. CDR3 sequence (DNA): TGTGCCAGCAGGGGACGGCAGGGGGAGACCGGGGAGCTGTTTTTT.

The rearrangement links TRBV15 to TRBJ1-2; 7 nucleotides line up with TRBD1. Germline V gives CDR1 LNHNV, CDR2 YYDKDF (reference sequence). Trimming removed 1 base from V and 0 bases from J; junction bases left unmatched: 5. The CDR3 is 16 residues long. CDR3 sequence: CATSRGTGLSNYGYTF. DNA of the CDR3: TGTGCCACCAGCAGAGGGACAGGCCTTTCTAACTATGGCTACACCTTC. Supplemented by reference TRBV15 and TRBJ1-2, the full variable domain reads DAMVIQNPRYQVTQFGKPVTLSCSQTLNHNVMYWYQQKSSQAPKLLFHYYDKDFNNEADTPDNFQSRRPNTSFCFLDIRSPGLGDTAMYLCATSRGTGLSNYGYTFGSGTRLTVV.

As DNA, the CDR3 is TGTGCCAGCAATCCAGACAGGGGGGTAGTTGGCGAGCAGTACGTC. The encoded protein is CASNPDRGVVGEQYV. The chain employs TRBV21-1 and TRBJ2-7; the tabulated D call, TRBD1, remains unverified against the DNA. TRBV21-1 is a pseudogene locus. The CDR3 spans 15 residues.

The CDR3 region has the DNA TGTGCCAGCAGTTACTCGACTGGGGGGTCCCCTGAAGCTTTCTTT. It specifies CASSYSTGGSPEAFF. The chain joins TRBV6-8 to TRBJ1-1; the D gene is possibly TRBD1 (5 bases). This CDR3 comprises 15 residues. V dropped 0 bases and J dropped 6 bases, with 14 bases sitting between them. Germline loops: CDR1 MNHGY, CDR2 SAAAGT.

This clone appeared once. The J gene is TRBJ1-5, the V gene TRBV6-6; D is unclear. CDR3 size: 14 residues. Trimming shortened V by 8 bases and J by 0 bases, and 11 bases separated the two germline ends. The germline CDR1 and CDR2 sequences are MNHNY and SVGAGI (reference sequence). The CDR3 spells CASYSFGSNQPQHF. In nucleotides, the CDR3 is TGTGCCAGCTACTCCTTTGGTAGCAATCAGCCCCAGCATTTT.

The gene calls are TRBV30 and TRBJ1-1, with unresolved D. CDR3 length: 13 amino acids. The V gene lost 1 base and the J gene lost 0 bases, with 6 bases spanning the gap. The germline CDR1 and CDR2 sequences are GTSNPN and SVGIG (reference sequence). The CDR3 DNA is TGTGCCTGGAGTGGGGCCCTGAACACTGAAGCTTTCTTT. Its translation: CAWSGALNTEAFF.

The chain recombines TRBV11-2 with TRBJ1-2, with unresolved D. Germline V gene data show CDR1 as SGHAT and CDR2 as FQNNGV. The CDR3 sequence is 15 residues long. With 5 bases removed from V and 0 bases from J, the gap between germline ends came to 13 bases. The CDR3 region has the DNA TGTGCCAGCAGCCCCCACCGGGAACCTAACTATGGCTACACCTTC. Translated: CASSPHREPNYGYTF.

V gene TRBV6-5 combines with J gene TRBJ1-1; no clear D gene. From germline, CDR1 is MNHEY and CDR2 SVGAGI. CDR3 length equals 14 residues. V was clipped by 0 bases and J by 6 bases, with 11 bases between them. The CDR3 sequence is CASSYSDGKPEAFF. In DNA, the CDR3 is TGTGCCAGCAGTTACTCCGACGGGAAGCCTGAAGCTTTCTTT.

Only one count was recorded for this clone. The V call is TRBV5-4, the J call TRBJ1-1; TRBD1 might be the D (6 bases). CDR1 is SGHNT, CDR2 YYREEE, per germline (reference sequence). The CDR3 sequence is 15 residues long. V was pared by 4 bases and J by 0 bases, with 13 bases between. CDR3 coding DNA: TGTGCCAGCAGCGCTTCCAGGGGAATGAACACTGAAGCTTTCTTT. It yields the protein CASSASRGMNTEAFF.

The chain employs TRBV4-1 and TRBJ1-2; D ambiguous. Germline V gene lookup returns CDR1 MGHRA and CDR2 YSYEKL. This CDR3 is built from 15 residues. Trimming stripped 1 base from V and 1 base from J, with 10 bases between. The CDR3 DNA reads TGCGCCAGCAGCCAAGTTTTAGTCTTTAACTATGGCTACACCTTC. Translated, it gives CASSQVLVFNYGYTF.